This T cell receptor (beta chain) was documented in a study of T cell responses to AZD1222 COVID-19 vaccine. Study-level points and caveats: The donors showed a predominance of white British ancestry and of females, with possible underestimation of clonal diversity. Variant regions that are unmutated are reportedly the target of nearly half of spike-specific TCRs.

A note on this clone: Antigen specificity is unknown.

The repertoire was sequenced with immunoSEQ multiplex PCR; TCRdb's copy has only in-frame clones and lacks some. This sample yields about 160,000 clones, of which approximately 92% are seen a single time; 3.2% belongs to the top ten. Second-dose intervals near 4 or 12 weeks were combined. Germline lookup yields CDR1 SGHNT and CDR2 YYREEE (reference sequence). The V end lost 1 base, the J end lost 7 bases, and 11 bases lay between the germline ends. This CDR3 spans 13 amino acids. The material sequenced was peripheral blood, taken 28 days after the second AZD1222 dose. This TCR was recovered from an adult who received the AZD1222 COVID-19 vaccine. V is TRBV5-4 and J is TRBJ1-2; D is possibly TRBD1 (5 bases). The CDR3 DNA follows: TGTGCCAGCAGCTTGCCCGGGAGGGGTGGCTACACCTTC. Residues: CASSLPGRGGYTF.